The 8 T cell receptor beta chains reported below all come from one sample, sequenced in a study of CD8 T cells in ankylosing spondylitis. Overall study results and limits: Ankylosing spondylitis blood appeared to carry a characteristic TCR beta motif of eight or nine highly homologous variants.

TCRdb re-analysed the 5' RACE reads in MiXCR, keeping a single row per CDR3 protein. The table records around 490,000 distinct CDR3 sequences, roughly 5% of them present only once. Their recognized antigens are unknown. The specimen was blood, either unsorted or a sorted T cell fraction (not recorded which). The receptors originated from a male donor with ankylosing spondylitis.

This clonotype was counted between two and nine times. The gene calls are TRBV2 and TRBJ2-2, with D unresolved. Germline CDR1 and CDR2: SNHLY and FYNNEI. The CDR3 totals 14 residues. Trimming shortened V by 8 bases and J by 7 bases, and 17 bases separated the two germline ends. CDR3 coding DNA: TGTGCCAGCGTCCTATCGTGGGGTAACGGGGAGCTGTTTTTT. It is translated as CASVLSWGNGELFF. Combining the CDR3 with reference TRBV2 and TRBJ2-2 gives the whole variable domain EPEVTQTPSHQVTQMGQEVILRCVPISNHLYFYWYRQILGQKVEFLVSFYNNEISEKSEIFDDQFSVERPDGSNFTLKIRSTKLEDSAMYFCASVLSWGNGELFFGEGSRLTVL.

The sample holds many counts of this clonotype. CDR3 coding DNA: TGTGCCAGCAGCTTCGGCCCCTCCGAGCAGTACTTC. Its translation is CASSFGPSEQYF. The chain combines TRBV7-2 with TRBJ2-7; D is unclear. The germline CDR1 and CDR2 sequences are SGHTA and FQGNSA. The V and J ends lost 3 bases and 6 bases respectively, with 9 bases between them. CDR3 length: 12 residues.

The CDR3 DNA is TGTGCCAGCAGTGCGGACGGCAACTCTGGGGCCAACGTCCTGACTTTC. Its translation is CASSADGNSGANVLTF. The chain combines TRBV12-3 or TRBV12-4 with TRBJ2-6; D unresolved. Trimming removed 5 bases from V and 0 bases from J, with 11 bases in between. CDR3 length equals 16 residues.

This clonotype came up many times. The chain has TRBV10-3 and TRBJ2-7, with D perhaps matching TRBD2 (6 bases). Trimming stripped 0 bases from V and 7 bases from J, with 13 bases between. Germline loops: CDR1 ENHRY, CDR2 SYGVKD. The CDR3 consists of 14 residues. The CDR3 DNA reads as TGTGCCATCAGTGAGTCCGGGGGTTCTAGGGAGCAGTACTTC. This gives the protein CAISESGGSREQYF.

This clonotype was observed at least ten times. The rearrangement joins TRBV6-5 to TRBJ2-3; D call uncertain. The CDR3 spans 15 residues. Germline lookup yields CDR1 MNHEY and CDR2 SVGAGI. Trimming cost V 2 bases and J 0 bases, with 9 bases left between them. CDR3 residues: CASSYRASSTDTQYF. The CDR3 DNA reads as TGTGCCAGCAGTTACCGGGCCTCTAGCACAGATACGCAGTATTTT.

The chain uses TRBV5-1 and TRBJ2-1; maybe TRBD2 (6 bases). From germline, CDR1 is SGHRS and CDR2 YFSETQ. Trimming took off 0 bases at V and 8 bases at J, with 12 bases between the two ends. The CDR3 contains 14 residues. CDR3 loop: CASSLGPPGDEQFF. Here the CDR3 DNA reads TGCGCCAGCAGCTTGGGGCCACCGGGGGATGAGCAGTTCTTC.

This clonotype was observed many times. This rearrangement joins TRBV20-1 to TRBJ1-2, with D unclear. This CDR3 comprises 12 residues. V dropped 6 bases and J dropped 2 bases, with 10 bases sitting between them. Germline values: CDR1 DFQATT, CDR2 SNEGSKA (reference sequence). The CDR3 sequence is CSAVGSNYGYTF. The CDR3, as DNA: TGCAGTGCCGTTGGCAGCAACTATGGCTACACCTTC.

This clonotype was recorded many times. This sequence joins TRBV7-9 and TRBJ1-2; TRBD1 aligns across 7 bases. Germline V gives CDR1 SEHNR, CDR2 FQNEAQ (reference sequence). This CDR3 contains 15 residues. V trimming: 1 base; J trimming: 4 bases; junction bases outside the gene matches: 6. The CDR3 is CASSLGTGQFYGYTF. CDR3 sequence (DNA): TGTGCCAGCAGCTTAGGGACGGGACAGTTCTATGGCTACACCTTC.